This T cell receptor beta chain was retrieved from a study of blood T cell repertoires in COVID-19. Study-level information: Samples representing acute and convalescent COVID-19 were sourced from the United States, Italy and Spain. From T cells, B-cell-depleted T cells, or PBMCs came the material, which was cDNA or gDNA.

This CDR3 contains 13 residues. Trimming removed 3 bases at V and 4 bases at J, with 9 bases between. Source study methods: Cell counts per sample came from amplifying reference gene primers. Repertoires were generated with immunoSEQ multiplex PCR, while TCRdb's copy carries only in-frame clones and drops some. V and J calls and clone size come straight from that table; D and trimming were deduced from the DNA. The sample holds about 320,000 clones, about 85% seen once. What was sequenced was PBMCs or T cells enriched from blood (not recorded which). The receptor's source is a woman younger than 45 who had been exposed to COVID-19. The chain carries TRBV12-3 or TRBV12-4 and TRBJ1-2; D not resolved. CDR3 coding DNA: TGTGCCAGCAGTTTTCAGGATCGCTATGGCTACACCTTC. Translation: CASSFQDRYGYTF.